These 5 T cell receptor beta chains share one sample of origin, sequenced in a study of blood T cell repertoires in COVID-19. Generated by immunoSEQ multiplex PCR, the TCRdb table keeps only in-frame clones and is missing some. Of roughly 140,000 clones detected, 88% appear once; the ten largest clones hold roughly 1.9%. Sequenced material: peripheral blood. The origin of the receptors is a man between 70 and 80 years old with acute or convalescent COVID-19.

The chain uses TRBV19 and TRBJ2-6; the match to TRBD1 covers 10 bases. The trim removed 4 bases at V and 2 bases at J, leaving 5 bases unmatched. CDR1 LNHDA and CDR2 SQIVND come from the germline V gene (reference sequence). The CDR3 length is 17 residues. The CDR3 is CASSTGTGAPGANVLTF. In nucleotides, the CDR3 is TGTGCCAGTAGTACCGGGACAGGGGCCCCTGGGGCCAACGTCCTGACTTTC.

The chain has TRBV10-3 and TRBJ2-3; no reliable D call. Germline CDR1 and CDR2: ENHRY and SYGVKD. The CDR3 is 17 residues long. Trimming shortened V by 0 bases and J by 3 bases, and 16 bases separated the two germline ends. The CDR3 protein is CAISESLPAGGTDTQYF. In DNA, the CDR3 is TGTGCCATCAGTGAGTCCCTCCCGGCAGGTGGGACAGATACGCAGTATTTT.

This chain connects TRBV5-4 to TRBJ2-3; the D gene is possibly TRBD1 (5 bases). The ends were cut back, 3 bases at V and 4 bases at J, with 18 bases in the middle. Germline values: CDR1 SGHNT, CDR2 YYREEE (reference sequence). The CDR3 runs to 16 residues. The CDR3, as DNA: TGTGCCAGCAGCTCGGGTCCGCCGCAGGGCTCAGATACGCAGTATTTT. This sequence encodes CASSSGPPQGSDTQYF.

This clone came up once. The J gene is TRBJ2-1, the V gene TRBV7-8, with D maybe TRBD2 (6 bases). The CDR3 length is 15 residues. V was clipped by 5 bases and J by 0 bases, with 11 bases between them. Germline V gene sequence: CDR1 SGHVS, CDR2 FQNEAQ. The CDR3 DNA reads TGTGCCAGCAGCGTGGGGGGTAGCTCCTACAATGAGCAGTTCTTC. The encoded protein is CASSVGGSSYNEQFF.

This sequence joins TRBV5-1 and TRBJ1-2, with D unclear. The CDR3 spans 13 residues. Trimming shortened V by 0 bases and J by 5 bases, and 8 bases separated the two germline ends. The germline gives CDR1 SGHRS, CDR2 YFSETQ. The CDR3 DNA follows: TGCGCCAGCAGCTTGGTATCCAGTTATGGCTACACCTTC. Translating gives CASSLVSSYGYTF.